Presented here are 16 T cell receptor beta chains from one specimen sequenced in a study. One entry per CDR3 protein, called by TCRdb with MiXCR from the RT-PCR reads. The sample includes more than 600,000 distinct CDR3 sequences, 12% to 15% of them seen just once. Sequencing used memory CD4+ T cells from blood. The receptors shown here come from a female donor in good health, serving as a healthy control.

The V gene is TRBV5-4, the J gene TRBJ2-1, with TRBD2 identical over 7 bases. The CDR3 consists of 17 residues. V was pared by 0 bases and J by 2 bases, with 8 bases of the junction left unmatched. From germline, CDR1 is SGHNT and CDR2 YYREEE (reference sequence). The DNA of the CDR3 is TGTGCCAGCAGCTTGGACGGAGCTAGCGGACCCTACAATGAGCAGTTCTTC. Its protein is CASSLDGASGPYNEQFF.

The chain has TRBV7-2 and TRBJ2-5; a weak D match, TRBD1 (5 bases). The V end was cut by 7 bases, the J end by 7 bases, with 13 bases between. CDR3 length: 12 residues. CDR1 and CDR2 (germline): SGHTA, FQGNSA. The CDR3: CASTRRTGTQYF. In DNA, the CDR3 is TGTGCCAGCACCAGACGTACAGGGACCCAGTACTTC.

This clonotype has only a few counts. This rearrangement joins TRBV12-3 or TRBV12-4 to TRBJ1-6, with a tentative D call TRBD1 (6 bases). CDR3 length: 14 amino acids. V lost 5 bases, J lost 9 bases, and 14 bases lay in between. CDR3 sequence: CASSKQGVGSPLHF. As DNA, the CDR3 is TGTGCCAGCAGTAAACAGGGTGTCGGTTCACCCCTCCACTTT.

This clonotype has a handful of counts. CDR3 sequence (DNA): TGTGCCAGCAGCTTAGGGACTAGCGGACCAGTCTACGAGCAGTACTTC. This translates into CASSLGTSGPVYEQYF. The V and J genes are TRBV7-2 and TRBJ2-7, with 10 bases identical to TRBD2. Germline-derived CDR1 and CDR2 are SGHTA and FQGNSA. The CDR3 spans 16 residues. The junction had 6 bases not matched to a gene; V was cut back by 1 base and J by 3 bases.

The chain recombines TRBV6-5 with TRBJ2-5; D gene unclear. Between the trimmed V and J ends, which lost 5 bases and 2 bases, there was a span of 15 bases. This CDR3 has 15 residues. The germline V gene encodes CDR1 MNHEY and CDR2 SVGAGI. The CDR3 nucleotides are TGTGCCAGCAGTCGAACCCTCGTGGGGCAAGAGACCCAGTACTTC. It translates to CASSRTLVGQETQYF.

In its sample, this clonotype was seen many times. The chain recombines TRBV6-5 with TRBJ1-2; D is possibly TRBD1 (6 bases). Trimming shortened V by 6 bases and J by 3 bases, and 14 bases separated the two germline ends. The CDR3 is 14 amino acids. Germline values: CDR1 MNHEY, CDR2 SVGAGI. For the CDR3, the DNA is TGTGCCAGCAGGCCTATACAGGGATACTATGGCTACACCTTC. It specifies CASRPIQGYYGYTF.

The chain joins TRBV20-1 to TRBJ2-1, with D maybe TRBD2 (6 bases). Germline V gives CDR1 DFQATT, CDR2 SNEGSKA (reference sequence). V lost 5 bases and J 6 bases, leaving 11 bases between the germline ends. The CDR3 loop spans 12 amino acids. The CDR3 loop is CSAPTRSNEQFF. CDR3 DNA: TGCAGTGCTCCGACTAGAAGCAATGAGCAGTTCTTC.

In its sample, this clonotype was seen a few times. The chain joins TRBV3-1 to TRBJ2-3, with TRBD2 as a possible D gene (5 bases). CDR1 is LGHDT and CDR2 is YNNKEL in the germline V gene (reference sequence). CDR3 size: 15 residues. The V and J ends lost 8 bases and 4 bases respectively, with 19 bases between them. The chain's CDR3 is CASRTRSGGADTQYF. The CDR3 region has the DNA TGTGCCAGCCGGACCCGAAGCGGCGGCGCAGATACGCAGTATTTT.

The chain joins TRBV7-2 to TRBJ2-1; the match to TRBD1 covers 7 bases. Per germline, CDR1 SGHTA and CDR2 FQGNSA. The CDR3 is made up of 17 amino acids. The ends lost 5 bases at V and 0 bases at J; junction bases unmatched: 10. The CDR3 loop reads CASSRDSFSSSYNEQFF. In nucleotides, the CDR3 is TGTGCCAGCAGCCGGGACAGTTTTTCAAGCTCCTACAATGAGCAGTTCTTC.

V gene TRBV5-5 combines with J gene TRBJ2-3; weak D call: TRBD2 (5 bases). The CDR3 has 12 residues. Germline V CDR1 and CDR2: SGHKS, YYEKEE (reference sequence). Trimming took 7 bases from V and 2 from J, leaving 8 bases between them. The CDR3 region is CASGSDTDTQYF. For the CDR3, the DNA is TGTGCCAGCGGGAGTGACACAGATACGCAGTATTTT.

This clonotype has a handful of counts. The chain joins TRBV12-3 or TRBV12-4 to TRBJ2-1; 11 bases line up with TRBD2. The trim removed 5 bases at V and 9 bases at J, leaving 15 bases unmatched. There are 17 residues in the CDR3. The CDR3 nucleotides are TGTGCCAGCAGTCAGGCAGCAAGTAGCGGGGGGGCCGGTGAGCAGTTCTTC. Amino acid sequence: CASSQAASSGGAGEQFF.

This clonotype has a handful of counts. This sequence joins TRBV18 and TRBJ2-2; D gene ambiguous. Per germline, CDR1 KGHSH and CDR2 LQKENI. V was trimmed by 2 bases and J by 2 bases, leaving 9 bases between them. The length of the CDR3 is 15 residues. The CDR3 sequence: CASSPVQTNTGELFF. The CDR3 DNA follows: TGTGCCAGCTCACCAGTACAGACTAACACCGGGGAGCTGTTTTTT.

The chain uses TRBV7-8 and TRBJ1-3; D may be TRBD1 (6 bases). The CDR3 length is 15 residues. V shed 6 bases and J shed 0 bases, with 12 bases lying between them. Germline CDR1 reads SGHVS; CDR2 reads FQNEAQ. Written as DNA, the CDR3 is TGTGCCAGCAGTATACAGGGAGCCTCTGGAAACACCATATATTTT. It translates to CASSIQGASGNTIYF.

CDR3 region: CASSDRGPGGYTF. For the CDR3, the DNA is TGTGCCAGCAGTGACAGGGGGCCTGGAGGCTACACCTTC. V gene TRBV6-2 or TRBV6-3 combines with J gene TRBJ1-2, with 10 bases matching TRBD1. From germline, CDR1 is MNHEY and CDR2 SVGEGT. CDR3 size: 13 residues. The V segment lost 5 bases and the J segment 8 bases; nucleotides outside the gene matches: 5.

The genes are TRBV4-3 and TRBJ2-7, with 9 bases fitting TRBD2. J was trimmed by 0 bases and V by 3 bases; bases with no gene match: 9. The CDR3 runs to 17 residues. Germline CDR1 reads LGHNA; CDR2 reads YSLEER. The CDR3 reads CASSHTWTSADSYEQYF. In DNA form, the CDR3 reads TGCGCCAGCAGCCATACGTGGACTAGCGCTGACTCCTACGAGCAGTACTTC.

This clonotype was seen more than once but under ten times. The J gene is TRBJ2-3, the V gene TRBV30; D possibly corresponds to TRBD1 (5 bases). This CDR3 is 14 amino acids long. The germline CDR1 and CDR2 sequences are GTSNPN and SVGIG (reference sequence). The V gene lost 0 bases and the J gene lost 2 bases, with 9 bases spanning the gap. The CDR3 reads CAWSVGQVTDTQYF. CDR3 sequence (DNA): TGTGCCTGGAGTGTAGGACAAGTCACAGATACGCAGTATTTT.